The subject of this entry is one TCR beta chain. Seattle patients were enrolled during active infection and followed longitudinally. Original analysis: Amplification of reference gene primers was used by the study to estimate nucleated cell counts. Only in-frame clones appear in the TCRdb table, and some are missing; sequencing was by immunoSEQ multiplex PCR. V and J calls and clone size come straight from that table; D and trimming were deduced from the DNA. The data hold about 120,000 clones, with approximately 90% observed a single time. This sample was taken from a study of blood T cell repertoires in COVID-19. Study-level information: Specimens from acute and convalescent COVID-19 originated in the United States, Italy and Spain.

CDR1 and CDR2 from the germline V gene are SGHRS and YFSETQ. CDR3 length: 15 residues. V lost 7 bases and J lost 4; bases outside the gene matches: 11. V and J are TRBV5-1 and TRBJ1-2, with TRBD1 matching over 9 bases. The sequencing input was peripheral blood. The clonotype comes from a man aged 55 to 70 with COVID-19, enrolled during active disease. CDR3 coding DNA: TGCGCCAGCGGAACAGGGGGCTTTCTTAGCTATGGCTACACCTTC. Protein product: CASGTGGFLSYGYTF.